In its sample, the clone carrying this T cell receptor beta chain was seen once. What it binds is unknown. PCR used 60 Vbeta primers and 13 Jbeta primers. Profiled with immunoSEQ multiplex PCR; TCRdb holds only in-frame clones, not every one. The top ten clones hold approximately 1.5% of a sample with around 150,000 clones, about 78% of them seen once. The source of the sample is a study of cytomegalovirus exposure and HLA in healthy donors. General study findings and limits: What TCR beta sequences reportedly achieved was accurate prediction of HLA-A and HLA-B alleles in most subjects. TCR beta V segments were, for the most part, productive about 90% or about 30% of the time in an earlier analysis.

V lost 6 bases, J lost 0 bases, and 6 bases lay in between. Germline CDR1 is SNHLY and CDR2 is FYNNEI. CDR3 length: 13 amino acids. The chain joins TRBV2 to TRBJ1-5; no clear D gene. Sequenced: PBMCs. This TCR came from a male donor in good health and CMV-seronegative. The CDR3 sequence: CASRGDSNQPQHF. CDR3 sequence (DNA): TGTGCCAGCAGGGGAGATAGCAATCAGCCCCAGCATTTT.